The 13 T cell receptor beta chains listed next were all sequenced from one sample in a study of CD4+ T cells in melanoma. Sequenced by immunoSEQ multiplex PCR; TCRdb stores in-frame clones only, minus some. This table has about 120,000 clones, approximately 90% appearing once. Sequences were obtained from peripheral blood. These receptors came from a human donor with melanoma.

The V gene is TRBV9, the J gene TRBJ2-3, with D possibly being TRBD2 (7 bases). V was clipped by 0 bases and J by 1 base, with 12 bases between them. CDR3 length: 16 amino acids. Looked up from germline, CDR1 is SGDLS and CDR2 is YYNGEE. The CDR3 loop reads CASSVDGGARTDTQYF. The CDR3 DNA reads TGTGCCAGCAGCGTAGATGGGGGGGCCCGCACAGATACGCAGTATTTT.

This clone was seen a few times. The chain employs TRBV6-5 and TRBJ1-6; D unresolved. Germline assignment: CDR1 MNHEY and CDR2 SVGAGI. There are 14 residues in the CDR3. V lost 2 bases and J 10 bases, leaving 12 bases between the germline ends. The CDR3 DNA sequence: TGTGCCAGCAGTTACGGCAGCCTAGCCTCACCCCTCCACTTT. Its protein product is CASSYGSLASPLHF.

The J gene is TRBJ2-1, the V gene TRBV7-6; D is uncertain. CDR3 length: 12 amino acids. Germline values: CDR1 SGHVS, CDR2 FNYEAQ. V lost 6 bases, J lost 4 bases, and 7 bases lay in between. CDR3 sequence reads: CASSPQYNEQFF. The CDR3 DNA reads TGTGCCAGCAGTCCCCAGTACAATGAGCAGTTCTTC.

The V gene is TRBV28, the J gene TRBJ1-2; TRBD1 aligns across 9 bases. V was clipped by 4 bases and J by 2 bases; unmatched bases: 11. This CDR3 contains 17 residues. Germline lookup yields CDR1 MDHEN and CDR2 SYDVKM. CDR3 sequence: CASSSPSGTGLNYGYTF. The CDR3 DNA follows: TGTGCCAGCAGTTCACCCTCGGGGACAGGGTTGAACTATGGCTACACCTTC.

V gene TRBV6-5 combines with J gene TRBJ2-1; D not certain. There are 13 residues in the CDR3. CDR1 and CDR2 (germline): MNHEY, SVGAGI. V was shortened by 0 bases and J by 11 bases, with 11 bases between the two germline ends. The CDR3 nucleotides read TGTGCCAGCAGTTACTCTAGTGGGATTAAGCAGTTCTTC. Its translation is CASSYSSGIKQFF.

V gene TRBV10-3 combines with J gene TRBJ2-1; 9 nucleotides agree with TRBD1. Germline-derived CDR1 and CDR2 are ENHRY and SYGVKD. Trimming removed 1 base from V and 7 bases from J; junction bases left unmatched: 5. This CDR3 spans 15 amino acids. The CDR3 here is CAISELQGAGNEQFF. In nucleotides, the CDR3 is TGTGCCATCAGTGAGTTACAGGGGGCCGGTAATGAGCAGTTCTTC.

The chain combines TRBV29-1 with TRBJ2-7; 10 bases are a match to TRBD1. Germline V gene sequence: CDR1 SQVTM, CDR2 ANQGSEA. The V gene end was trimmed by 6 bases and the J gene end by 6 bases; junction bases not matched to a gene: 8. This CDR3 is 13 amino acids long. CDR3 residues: CSVERQGAGEQYF. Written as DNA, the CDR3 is TGCAGCGTGGAGCGACAGGGGGCGGGCGAGCAGTACTTC.

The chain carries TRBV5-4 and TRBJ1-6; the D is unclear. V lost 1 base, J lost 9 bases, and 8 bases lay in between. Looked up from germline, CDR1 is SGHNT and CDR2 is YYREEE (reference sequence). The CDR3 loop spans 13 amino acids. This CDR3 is CASSLMEGSPLHF. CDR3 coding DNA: TGTGCCAGCAGCTTGATGGAGGGTTCACCCCTCCACTTT.

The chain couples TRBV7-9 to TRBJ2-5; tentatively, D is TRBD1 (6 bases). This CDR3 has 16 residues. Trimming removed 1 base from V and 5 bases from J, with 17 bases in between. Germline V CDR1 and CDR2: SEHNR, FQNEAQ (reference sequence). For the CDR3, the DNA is TGTGCCAGCAGCTTAGGACGACAGGCCAACGGGGAGACCCAGTACTTC. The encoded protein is CASSLGRQANGETQYF.

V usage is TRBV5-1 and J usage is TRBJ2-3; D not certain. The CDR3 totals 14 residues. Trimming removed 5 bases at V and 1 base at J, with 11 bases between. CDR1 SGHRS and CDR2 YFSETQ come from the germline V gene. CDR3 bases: TGCGCCAGCAGTTCACCGAGCGGCACAGATACGCAGTATTTT. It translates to CASSSPSGTDTQYF.

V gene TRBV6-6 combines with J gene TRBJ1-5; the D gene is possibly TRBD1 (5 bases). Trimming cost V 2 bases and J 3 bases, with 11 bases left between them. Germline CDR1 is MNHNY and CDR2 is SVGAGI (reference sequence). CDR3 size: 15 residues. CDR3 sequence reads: CASSYRDGYNQPQHF. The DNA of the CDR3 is TGTGCCAGCAGTTACCGGGACGGCTACAATCAGCCCCAGCATTTT.

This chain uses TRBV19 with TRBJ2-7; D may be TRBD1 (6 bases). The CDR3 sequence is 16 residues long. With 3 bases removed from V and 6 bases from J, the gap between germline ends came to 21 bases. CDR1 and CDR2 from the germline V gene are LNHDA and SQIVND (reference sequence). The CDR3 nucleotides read TGTGCCAGTAGTATCCCACGACAGGACATCTTCGGCGAGCAGTACTTC. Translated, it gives CASSIPRQDIFGEQYF.

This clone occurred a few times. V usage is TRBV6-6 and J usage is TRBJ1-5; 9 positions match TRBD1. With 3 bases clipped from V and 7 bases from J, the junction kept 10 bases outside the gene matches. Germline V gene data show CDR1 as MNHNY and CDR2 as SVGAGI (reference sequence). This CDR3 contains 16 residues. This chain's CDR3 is CASSYTPPDRGQPQHF. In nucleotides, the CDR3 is TGTGCCAGCAGTTATACCCCCCCGGACAGGGGCCAGCCCCAGCATTTT.